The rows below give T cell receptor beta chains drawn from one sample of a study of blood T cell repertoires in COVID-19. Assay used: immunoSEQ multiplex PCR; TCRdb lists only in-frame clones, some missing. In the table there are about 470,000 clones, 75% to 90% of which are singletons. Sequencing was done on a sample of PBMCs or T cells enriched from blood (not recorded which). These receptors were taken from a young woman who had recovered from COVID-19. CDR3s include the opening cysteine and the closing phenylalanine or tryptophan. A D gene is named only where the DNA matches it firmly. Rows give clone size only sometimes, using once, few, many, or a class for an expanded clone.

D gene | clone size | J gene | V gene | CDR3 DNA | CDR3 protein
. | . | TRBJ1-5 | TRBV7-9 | TGTGCCAGCAGCCAGGGACAAAGCAATCAGCCCCAGCATTTT | CASSQGQSNQPQHF
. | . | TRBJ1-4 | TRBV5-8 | TGTGCCAGCAGCTTCGAGGGAAATGGTGAAAAACTGTTTTTT | CASSFEGNGEKLFF
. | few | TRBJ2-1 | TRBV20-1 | TGCAGTGCTAGTGTTTTGGGCCTCTACAATGAGCAGTTCTTC | CSASVLGLYNEQFF
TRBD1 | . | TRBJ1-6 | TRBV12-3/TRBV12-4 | TGTGCCAGCAGTTTGGGACAGGGTTCACCCCTCCACTTT | CASSLGQGSPLHF
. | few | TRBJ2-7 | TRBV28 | TGTGCCAGCAGTTTATCATCCGCAGGCGCCTACGAGCAGTACTTC | CASSLSSAGAYEQYF
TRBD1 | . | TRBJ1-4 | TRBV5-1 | TGCGCCAGCAGCCTCGGGACAGGTCGTGAAAAACTGTTTTTT | CASSLGTGREKLFF
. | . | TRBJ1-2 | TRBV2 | TGTGCCAGCAGTCCCAGCCGGGGGGCTGCTGGCTACACCTTC | CASSPSRGAAGYTF
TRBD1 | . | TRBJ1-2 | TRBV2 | TGTGCCGGACTGAGGGGGCAGGGTAACTATGGCTACACCTTC | CAGLRGQGNYGYTF
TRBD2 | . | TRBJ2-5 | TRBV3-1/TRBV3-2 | TGTGCCAGCAGCCAAGACGCTAGCGGGGGGGCCCAGTACTTC | CASSQDASGGAQYF
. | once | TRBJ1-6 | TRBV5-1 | TGCGCCAGCAGCCTTGCGGTAAATTCACCCCTCCACTTT | CASSLAVNSPLHF
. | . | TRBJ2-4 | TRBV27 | TGTGCCAGCAACCAGCCAAGGCCGTGGGCGGCCAAAAACATTCAGTACTTC | CASNQPRPWAAKNIQYF
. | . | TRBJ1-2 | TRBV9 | TGTGCCAGCAGCCGAGATACCGGGGTTAACTATGGCTACACCTTC | CASSRDTGVNYGYTF
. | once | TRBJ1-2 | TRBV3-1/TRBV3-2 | TGTGCCAGCAGCTCAAACCAGGGCTATGGCTACACCTTC | CASSSNQGYGYTF
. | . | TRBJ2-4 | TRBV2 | TGTGCCAGCAGTGAGCTAGTTGGGGCCAAAAACATTCAGTACTTC | CASSELVGAKNIQYF
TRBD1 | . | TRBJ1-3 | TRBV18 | TGTGCCAGCTCACCGACCAGGGGGACCCTTTCTGGAAACACCATATATTTT | CASSPTRGTLSGNTIYF
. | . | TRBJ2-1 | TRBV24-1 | TGTGCCACCAGTGAATCGCGACACCCGAGCTCCTACAATGAGCAGTTCTTC | CATSESRHPSSYNEQFF
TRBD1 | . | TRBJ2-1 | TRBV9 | TGTGCCAGCAGCGTGACAGGGAACACCTACAATGAGCAGTTCTTC | CASSVTGNTYNEQFF
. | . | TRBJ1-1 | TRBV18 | TGTGCCAGCTCACCAAATTCGGGGAGCACTGAAGCTTTCTTT | CASSPNSGSTEAFF
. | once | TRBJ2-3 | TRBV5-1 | TGCGCCAGCAGCTTGGAGTTAGCGGGGACAGGCACAGATACGCAGTATTTT | CASSLELAGTGTDTQYF
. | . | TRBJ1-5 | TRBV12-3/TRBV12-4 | TGTGCCAGCAGCCAACAGATGGATCAGCCCCAGCATTTT | CASSQQMDQPQHF
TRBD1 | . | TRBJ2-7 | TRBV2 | TGTGCCAGCAGTGAGGGACAGGGACGAGGCGAGCAGTACTTC | CASSEGQGRGEQYF
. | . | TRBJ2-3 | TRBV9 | TGTGCCAGCAGCGTAGCACCTCAGGGAGCGGGCCCCAGCACAGATACGCAGTATTTT | CASSVAPQGAGPSTDTQYF
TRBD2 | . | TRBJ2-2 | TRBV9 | TGTGCCAGCAGCACCACTAGCGGAGGGAGGGAGCTGTTTTTT | CASSTTSGGRELFF
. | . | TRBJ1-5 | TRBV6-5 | TGTGCCAGCAGCAGGAAGGGAGGTGGCGATCAGCCCCAGCATTTT | CASSRKGGGDQPQHF
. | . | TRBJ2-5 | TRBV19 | TGTGCCAGTAGTATTGGGGGGACCCACCAAGAGACCCAGTACTTC | CASSIGGTHQETQYF
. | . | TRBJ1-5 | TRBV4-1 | TGCGCCAGCAGCCAGGACCCCAGGGCCCCGTCTCAGCATTTT | CASSQDPRAPSQHF
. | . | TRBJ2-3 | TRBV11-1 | TGTGCCAGCAGCTTAGGCTCGCAGGGGCCCACAGATACGCAGTATTTT | CASSLGSQGPTDTQYF
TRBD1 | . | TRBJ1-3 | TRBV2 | TGTGCCAGCAGGAGAACAGGGGAGACTGGAAACACCATATATTTT | CASRRTGETGNTIYF
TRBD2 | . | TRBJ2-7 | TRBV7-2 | TGTGCCAGCAGCTTACCTACTAGCGGGGTATACGAGCAGTACTTC | CASSLPTSGVYEQYF
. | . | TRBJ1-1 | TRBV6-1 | TGTGCCAGCAGTGAAAGCTGGTCCCGCACTGAAGCTTTCTTT | CASSESWSRTEAFF
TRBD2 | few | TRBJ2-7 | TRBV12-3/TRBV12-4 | TGTGCCAGCAGTTTAGGGGGAGGGGACGAGCAGTACTTC | CASSLGGGDEQYF
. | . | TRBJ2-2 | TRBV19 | TGTGCCAGTAGCCACCCTGTTTCGGGAAAGACCGGGGAGCTGTTTTTT | CASSHPVSGKTGELFF
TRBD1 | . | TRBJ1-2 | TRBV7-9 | TGTGCCAGCAGCTTCCCGACAGGGGGCTATGGCTACACCTTC | CASSFPTGGYGYTF
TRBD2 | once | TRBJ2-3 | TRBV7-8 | TGTGCCAGCAGCGGTGGACTAGCGCTGTCCCCGGTGAACAGAGATACGCAGTATTTT | CASSGGLALSPVNRDTQYF
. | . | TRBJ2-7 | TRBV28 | TGTGCCAGCAGCCTTGGGGGGGGCGGTCCGCCCCTCGAGCAGTACTTC | CASSLGGGGPPLEQYF
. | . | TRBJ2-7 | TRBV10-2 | TGCGCCGTCCGGAGGAGGGACCACCATTACGAGCAGTACTTC | CAVRRRDHHYEQYF
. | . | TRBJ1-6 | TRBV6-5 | TGTGCCAGCAGTTACCGAACCAGAGGGATGGGTTCACCCCTCCACTTT | CASSYRTRGMGSPLHF
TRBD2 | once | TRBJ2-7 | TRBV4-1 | TGCGCCAGCAGCCAAGGGCTAGCGGGGGCCCTTAGCTCCTACGAGCAGTACTTC | CASSQGLAGALSSYEQYF
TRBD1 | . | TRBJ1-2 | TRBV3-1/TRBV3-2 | TGTGCCAGCAGCCAAGAAGGGACAGGGGGCGGGTCTTTCTTC | CASSQEGTGGGSFF
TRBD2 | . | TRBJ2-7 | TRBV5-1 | TGCGCCAGCAGCTTGTCAGCGGGGGGATTCTACGAGCAGTACTTC | CASSLSAGGFYEQYF
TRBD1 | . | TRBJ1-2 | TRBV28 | TGTGCCAGCCGGGACAGCAACTTCTATGGCTACACCTTC | CASRDSNFYGYTF
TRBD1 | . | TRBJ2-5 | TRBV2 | TGTGCCAGCAGTCGAACCCCGACAGGGAAAGAGACCCAGTACTTC | CASSRTPTGKETQYF